This T cell receptor beta chain originates from a study of OX40 agonist ivuxolimab in advanced cancers. For the study at large: Patients in the trial were receiving intravenous ivuxolimab every 2 weeks, at doses of 0.01 to 10 mg/kg. General study results and limits: Mean expanded clone counts were higher in CD8+ than CD4+ T cells. Blood T cells, both CD4+ and CD8+, expanded clonally by week 6 at 0.1 to 3.0 mg/kg. Clonal expansion among partial responders at 0.1-3.0 mg/kg ranked near the lowest.

As regards this clone: Its antigen is currently unknown.

Assay used: immunoSEQ multiplex PCR; TCRdb lists only in-frame clones, some missing. The sample includes tens of thousands of clones, 92% of them seen just once. Germline CDR1 reads MNHNS; CDR2 reads SASEGT. The V end was cut by 7 bases, the J end by 4 bases, with 11 bases between. This CDR3 is 12 amino acids long. The sequence came from an adult with an advanced solid tumor such as melanoma, head and neck, liver or kidney cancer. The V call is TRBV6-1, the J call TRBJ2-7, with a tentative D call TRBD2 (5 bases). The sequencing used CD4+ or CD8+ T cells sorted from blood, collected in a trial of the OX40 agonist ivuxolimab. CDR3 sequence (DNA): TGTGCCAGCAACGGACTTGGGTACGAGCAGTACTTC. It specifies CASNGLGYEQYF.